This T cell receptor beta chain was identified during a study of radiation and T cells in renal cell carcinoma. Indicated time point: baseline pretreatment blood. Treatment: 15 Gy SBRT to primary tumor, nephrectomy 4 weeks later. This renal cell carcinoma was of the clear cell type. Germline loops: CDR1 KGHSH, CDR2 LQKENI. The CDR3 loop spans 15 amino acids. The junction had 10 bases not matched to a gene; V was cut back by 6 bases and J by 3 bases. Sequenced by immunoSEQ multiplex PCR; TCRdb stores in-frame clones only, minus some. The top ten hold approximately 6.8% of the sample, which has 45,000 to 65,000 clones, around 72% seen once.

This TCR was sampled from a man in his fifties or sixties with renal cell carcinoma. The genes are TRBV18 and TRBJ2-7, with 8 bases that match TRBD2. This specimen was blood, taken from a patient whose treatment included radiotherapy and nephrectomy. The CDR3: CASSLGLAGLYEQYF. Here the CDR3 DNA reads TGTGCCAGCTCCCTAGGACTAGCCGGGCTCTACGAGCAGTACTTC.